A selection of T cell receptor beta chains follows, all from one sample in a study of T cells in Graves' hyperthyroidism and ophthalmopathy. MiXCR, applied by TCRdb to the multiplex PCR reads, yields one record per CDR3 protein. The sample contains about 560,000 distinct CDR3 sequences, just over 45% of which appear only once. Sequences were obtained from peripheral blood or thyroid tissue (not recorded which). The receptor source for this set is a woman aged 18 to 35 with Graves' hyperthyroidism. Each CDR3 is given with its conserved first and last residue. Each record gives: clone size, D gene, V gene, J gene, CDR3 protein, CDR3 DNA. D genes are given only for firm matches. The listing skips clone size in some rows; elsewhere it reads once, few, many or a size class.

>few|TRBD1|TRBV2|TRBJ1-4
CASREDRGF
TGTGCCAGCAGAGAGGACAGGGGTTTT
>.|TRBD1|TRBV7-9|TRBJ1-2
CASSRTGAESYGYTF
TGTGCCAGCAGCCGGACAGGGGCCGAGAGCTATGGCTACACCTTC
>.|.|TRBV7-8|TRBJ1-4
CASSLGGSREKLFF
TGTGCCAGCAGCTTAGGGGGCAGTCGGGAAAAACTGTTTTTT
>.|.|TRBV7-9|TRBJ1-1
CASRARVVTTEAFF
TGTGCCAGCAGAGCCAGGGTTGTCACCACTGAAGCTTTCTTT
>.|.|TRBV10-1|TRBJ2-7
CASSIQTQREQYF
TGCGCCAGCAGTATCCAAACGCAGAGGGAGCAGTACTTC
>few|TRBD2|TRBV20-1|TRBJ2-7
CSATPGLVYEQYF
TGCAGTGCCACCCCGGGACTAGTTTACGAGCAGTACTTC
>.|TRBD2|TRBV20-1|TRBJ2-2
CSAPIAGGMAGELFF
TGCAGTGCCCCTATAGCGGGAGGGATGGCCGGGGAGCTGTTTTTT
>many|.|TRBV25-1|TRBJ1-1
CASSEGQPLGDRATEAFF
TGTGCCAGCAGTGAAGGACAGCCCCTCGGGGACCGAGCCACTGAAGCTTTCTTT
>.|.|TRBV7-9|TRBJ1-1
CASSYPFGNTEAFF
TGTGCCAGCAGTTACCCTTTCGGGAACACTGAAGCTTTCTTT
>many|TRBD1|TRBV10-2|TRBJ2-7
CASRRDRLSEQYF
TGCGCCAGCAGACGGGACAGGCTTTCCGAGCAGTACTTC
>.|.|TRBV7-9|TRBJ2-5
CASSLVSLVRETQYF
TGTGCCAGCAGCTTAGTATCCTTGGTGAGAGAGACCCAGTACTTC
>.|.|TRBV2|TRBJ2-7
CASARYLAAEQYF
TGTGCCAGTGCTCGATATTTGGCGGCCGAGCAGTACTTC
>many|.|TRBV7-9|TRBJ1-2
CASSPGGGYGYTF
TGTGCCAGCAGCCCAGGCGGGGGCTATGGCTACACCTTC
>many|.|TRBV7-9|TRBJ1-1
CASSLAEAFF
TGTGCCAGCAGCTTAGCTGAAGCTTTCTTT
>.|TRBD2|TRBV20-1|TRBJ2-7
CSAQTSGRSYEQYF
TGCAGTGCGCAAACTAGCGGGAGATCGTACGAGCAGTACTTC
>.|TRBD1|TRBV7-8|TRBJ2-7
CASSFPDRDEQYF
TGTGCCAGCAGCTTTCCGGACAGGGACGAGCAGTACTTC
>many|.|TRBV24-1|TRBJ2-7
CATIQGDYEQYF
TGTGCCACCATTCAGGGCGACTACGAGCAGTACTTC
>.|.|TRBV5-4|TRBJ2-2
CASSLEAGRRLTGELFF
TGTGCCAGCAGCTTGGAGGCAGGGAGGCGCCTCACCGGGGAGCTGTTTTTT
>.|.|TRBV29-1|TRBJ1-2
CSVDKRDGYTF
TGCAGCGTAGATAAGAGAGATGGCTACACCTTC
>few|TRBD1|TRBV24-1|TRBJ1-5
CATSDASGQGGNQPQHF
TGTGCCACCAGTGACGCCTCCGGACAGGGAGGCAATCAGCCCCAGCATTTT
>.|.|TRBV5-1|TRBJ1-2
CASTAGAPNYGYTF
TGCGCCAGCACCGCAGGGGCTCCTAACTATGGCTACACCTTC
>.|.|TRBV7-9|TRBJ1-4
CASSLRGSRSTNEKLFF
TGTGCCAGCAGCTTGAGGGGCAGCCGCTCAACTAATGAAAAACTGTTTTTT
>.|TRBD2|TRBV20-1|TRBJ2-7
CSASSSSGRGYEQYF
TGCAGTGCTTCAAGCTCTAGCGGGAGAGGCTACGAGCAGTACTTC
>.|TRBD2|TRBV7-9|TRBJ2-5
CASSLNPASGKETQYF
TGTGCCAGCAGCTTAAATCCGGCTAGCGGGAAAGAGACCCAGTACTTC
>.|TRBD1|TRBV7-9|TRBJ1-3
CASSSSTGEGAGNTIYF
TGTGCCAGCAGCTCCTCTACAGGGGAAGGTGCTGGAAACACCATATATTTT
>many|TRBD1|TRBV9|TRBJ1-2
CASSGPGQGDYGYTF
TGTGCCAGCAGCGGACCGGGACAGGGAGACTATGGCTACACCTTC
>many|.|TRBV29-1|TRBJ1-4
CSALNEKLFF
TGCAGCGCACTAAATGAAAAACTGTTTTTT
>.|.|TRBV7-9|TRBJ1-6
CASSQGLPPTPLHF
TGTGCCAGCAGCCAGGGACTTCCACCCACGCCCCTCCACTTT
>once|.|TRBV24-1|TRBJ2-7
CATSWDSIGEQYF
TGTGCCACGTCGTGGGATTCCATAGGCGAGCAGTACTTC
>many|.|TRBV10-3|TRBJ1-6
CAIKGQENNSPLHF
TGTGCCATCAAAGGGCAAGAGAATAATTCACCCCTCCACTTT
>many|.|TRBV15|TRBJ1-6
CATSREGGGNSPLHF
TGTGCCACCAGCAGAGAAGGAGGGGGTAATTCACCCCTCCACTTT
>.|.|TRBV9|TRBJ2-7
CASSPGQLRGEQYF
TGTGCCAGCTCACCAGGCCAGCTACGGGGAGAGCAGTACTTC
>many|TRBD1|TRBV29-1|TRBJ1-4
CSLVGTDEKLFF
TGCAGCTTGGTAGGGACAGATGAAAAACTGTTTTTT
>many|.|TRBV5-1|TRBJ1-2
CASSLEGAGYTF
TGCGCCAGCAGCTTGGAGGGTGCGGGCTACACCTTC
>many|.|TRBV7-9|TRBJ1-1
CASSLTQVHTEAFF
TGTGCCAGCAGCTTAACACAGGTTCACACTGAAGCTTTCTTT
>.|.|TRBV14|TRBJ2-5
CASSQDRSETGRRKETQYF
TGTGCCAGCAGCCAAGATCGGTCAGAGACAGGGAGGCGGAAAGAGACCCAGTACTTC
>.|.|TRBV11-2|TRBJ2-2
CASSPTAGPGELFF
TGTGCCAGCAGCCCGACCGCTGGCCCCGGGGAGCTGTTTTTT
>once|.|TRBV7-8|TRBJ2-5
CASSPQSRGKETQYF
TGTGCCAGCAGCCCCCAGTCACGCGGCAAAGAGACCCAGTACTTC
>many|TRBD2|TRBV19|TRBJ2-2
CASKGGRVTGELFF
TGTGCCAGTAAAGGCGGGAGGGTAACCGGGGAGCTGTTTTTT
>many|.|TRBV24-1|TRBJ2-6
CATSEARDSGANVLTF
TGTGCCACCAGTGAGGCAAGGGATTCTGGGGCCAACGTCCTGACTTTC
>many|.|TRBV10-2|TRBJ2-3
CASSASTDTQYF
TGCGCCAGCAGTGCCTCCACAGATACGCAGTATTTT
>many|.|TRBV10-3|TRBJ1-1
CAISEDINTEAFF
TGTGCCATCAGCGAAGATATTAACACTGAAGCTTTCTTT